The clone carrying this T cell receptor (beta chain) was counted between two and nine times. Its antigen is unknown. CDR1 is LGHNA and CDR2 is YSLEER in the germline V gene. V was cut by 1 base and J by 3 bases, with 13 bases left in between. This CDR3 spans 15 amino acids. This sample was included in a study of cytomegalovirus exposure and HLA in healthy donors. The study's findings and limits: Of the V segments, some could not be distinguished, including TRBV6-2 and TRBV6-3, and were excluded. Among TCR beta chains of equal frequency, HLA-associated ones were more clonally expanded in a later analysis. Per published reports, the classifier diagnosed cytomegalovirus status with high specificity and sensitivity. The sole available immune exposure information was CMV serostatus.

The study ran its PCR with 60 Vbeta and 13 Jbeta primers. Assay: immunoSEQ multiplex PCR; the TCRdb copy retains only in-frame clones and omits some. The sample consists of about 120,000 clones, under 85% of them appearing once. Sequencing was carried out using PBMCs. V gene TRBV4-3 combines with J gene TRBJ2-7, with a possible D match to TRBD1 (7 bases). The receptor comes from a woman aged 50 to 65 in good health and CMV-seropositive. CDR3: CASSQGRQGGYEQYF. The CDR3 DNA reads TGCGCCAGCAGCCAAGGGCGGCAGGGGGGCTACGAGCAGTACTTC.